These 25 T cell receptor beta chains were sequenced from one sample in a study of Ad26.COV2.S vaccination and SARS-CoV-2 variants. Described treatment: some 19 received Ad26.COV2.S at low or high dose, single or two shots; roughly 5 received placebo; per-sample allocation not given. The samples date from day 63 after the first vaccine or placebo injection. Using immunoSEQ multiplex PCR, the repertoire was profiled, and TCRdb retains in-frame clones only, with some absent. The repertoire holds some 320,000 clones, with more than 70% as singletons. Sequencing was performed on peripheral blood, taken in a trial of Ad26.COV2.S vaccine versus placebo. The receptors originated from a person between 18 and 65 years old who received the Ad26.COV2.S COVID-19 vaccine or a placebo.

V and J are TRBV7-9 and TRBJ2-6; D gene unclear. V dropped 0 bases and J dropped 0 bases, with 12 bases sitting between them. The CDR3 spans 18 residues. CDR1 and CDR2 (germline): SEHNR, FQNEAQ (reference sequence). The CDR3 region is CASSLARSGASGANVLTF. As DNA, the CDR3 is TGTGCCAGCAGCTTAGCGCGTTCAGGAGCCTCTGGGGCCAACGTCCTGACTTTC.

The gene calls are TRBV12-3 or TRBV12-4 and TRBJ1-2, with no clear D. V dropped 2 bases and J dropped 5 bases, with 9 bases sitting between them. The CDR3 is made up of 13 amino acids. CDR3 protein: CASSLKVTYGYTF. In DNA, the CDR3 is TGTGCCAGCAGTTTAAAGGTGACTTATGGCTACACCTTC.

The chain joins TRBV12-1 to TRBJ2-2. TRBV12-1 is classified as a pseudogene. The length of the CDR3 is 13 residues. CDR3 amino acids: CASSPGPSGELFF. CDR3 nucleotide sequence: TGTGCCAGCAGCCCCGGGCCCAGCGGGGAGCTGTTTTTT.

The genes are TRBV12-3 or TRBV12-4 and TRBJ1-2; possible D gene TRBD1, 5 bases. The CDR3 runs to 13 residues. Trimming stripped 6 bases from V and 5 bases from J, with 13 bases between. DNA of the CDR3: TGTGCCAGCAGCCCGCAGGGATGGTATGGCTACACCTTC. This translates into CASSPQGWYGYTF.

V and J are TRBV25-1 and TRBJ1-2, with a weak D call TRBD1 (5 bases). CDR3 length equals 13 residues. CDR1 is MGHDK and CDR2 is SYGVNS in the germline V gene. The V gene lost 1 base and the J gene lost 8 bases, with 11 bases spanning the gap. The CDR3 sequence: CASSELGKGGYTF. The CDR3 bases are TGTGCCAGCAGTGAATTAGGGAAGGGGGGCTACACCTTC.

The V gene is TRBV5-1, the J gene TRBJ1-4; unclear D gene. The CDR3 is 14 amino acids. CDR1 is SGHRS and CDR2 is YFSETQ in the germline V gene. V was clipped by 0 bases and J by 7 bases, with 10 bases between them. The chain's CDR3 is CASSLGGLGEKLFF. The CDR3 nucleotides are TGCGCCAGCAGCTTGGGAGGGTTGGGTGAAAAACTGTTTTTT.

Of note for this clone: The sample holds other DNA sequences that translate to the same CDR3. The CDR3 region has the DNA TGTGCCAGCAGCTTAGACGGGGGGAGCTCCTACAATGAGCAGTTCTTC. It yields the protein CASSLDGGSSYNEQFF. The chain couples TRBV7-2 to TRBJ2-1, with 7 nucleotides matching TRBD2. This CDR3 spans 16 amino acids. Germline-derived CDR1 and CDR2 are SGHTA and FQGNSA. The junction had 3 bases not matched to a gene; V was cut back by 1 base and J by 0 bases. The full variable domain, rest sourced from reference TRBV7-2 and TRBJ2-1, is GAGVSQSPSNKVTEKGKDVELRCDPISGHTALYWYRQSLGQGLEFLIYFQGNSAPDKSGLPSDRFSAERTGGSVSTLTIQRTQQEDSAVYLCASSLDGGSSYNEQFFGPGTRLTVL.

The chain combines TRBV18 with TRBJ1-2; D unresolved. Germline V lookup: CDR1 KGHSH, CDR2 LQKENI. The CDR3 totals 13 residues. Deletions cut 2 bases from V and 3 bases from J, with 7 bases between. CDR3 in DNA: TGTGCCAGCTCACCAGGGGAGGACTATGGCTACACCTTC. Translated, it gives CASSPGEDYGYTF. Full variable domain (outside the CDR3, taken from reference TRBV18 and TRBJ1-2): NAGVMQNPRHLVRRRGQEARLRCSPMKGHSHVYWYRQLPEEGLKFMVYLQKENIIDESGMPKERFSAEFPKEGPSILRIQQVVRGDSAAYFCASSPGEDYGYTFGSGTRLTVV.

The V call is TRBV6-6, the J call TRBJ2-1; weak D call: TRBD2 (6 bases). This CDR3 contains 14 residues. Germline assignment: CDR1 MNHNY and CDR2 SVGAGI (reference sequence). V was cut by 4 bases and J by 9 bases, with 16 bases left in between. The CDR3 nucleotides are TGTGCCAGCAGTTCCGGGACTGCGCAACTTGAGCAGTTCTTC. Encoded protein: CASSSGTAQLEQFF.

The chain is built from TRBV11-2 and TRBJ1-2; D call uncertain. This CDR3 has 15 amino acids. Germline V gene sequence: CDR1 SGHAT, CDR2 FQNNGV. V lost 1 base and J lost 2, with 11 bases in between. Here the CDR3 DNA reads TGTGCCAGCAGCTTAGGTGTTCAGGACAACTATGGCTACACCTTC. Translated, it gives CASSLGVQDNYGYTF.

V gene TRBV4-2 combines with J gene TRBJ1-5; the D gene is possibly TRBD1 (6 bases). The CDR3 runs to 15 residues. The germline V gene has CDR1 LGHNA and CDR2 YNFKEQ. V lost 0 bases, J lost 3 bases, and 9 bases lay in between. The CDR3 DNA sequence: TGTGCCAGCAGCCAAGATCCAGGGGACAATCAGCCCCAGCATTTT. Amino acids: CASSQDPGDNQPQHF.

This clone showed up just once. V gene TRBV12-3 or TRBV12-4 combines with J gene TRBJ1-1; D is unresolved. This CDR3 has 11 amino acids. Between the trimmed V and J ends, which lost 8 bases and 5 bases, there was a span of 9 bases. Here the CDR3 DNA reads TGTGCCAGCTCTGGTAGGACTGAAGCTTTCTTT. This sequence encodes CASSGRTEAFF.

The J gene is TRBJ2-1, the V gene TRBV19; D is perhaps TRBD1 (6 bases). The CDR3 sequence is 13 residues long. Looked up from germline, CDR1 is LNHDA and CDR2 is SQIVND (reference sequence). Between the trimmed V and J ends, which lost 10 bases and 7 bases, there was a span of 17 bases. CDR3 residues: CANPTGDFNEQFF. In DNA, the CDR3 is TGTGCCAACCCGACAGGCGACTTTAATGAGCAGTTCTTC.

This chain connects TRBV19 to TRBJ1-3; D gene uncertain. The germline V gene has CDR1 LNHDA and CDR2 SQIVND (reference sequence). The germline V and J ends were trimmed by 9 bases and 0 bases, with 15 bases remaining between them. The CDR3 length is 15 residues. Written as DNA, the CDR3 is TGTGCCAGCACTTCTGGACTCAACTCTGGAAACACCATATATTTT. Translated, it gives CASTSGLNSGNTIYF. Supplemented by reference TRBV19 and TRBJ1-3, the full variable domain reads DGGITQSPKYLFRKEGQNVTLSCEQNLNHDAMYWYRQDPGQGLRLIYYSQIVNDFQKGDIAEGYSVSREKKESFPLTVTSAQKNPTAFYLCASTSGLNSGNTIYFGEGSWLTVV.

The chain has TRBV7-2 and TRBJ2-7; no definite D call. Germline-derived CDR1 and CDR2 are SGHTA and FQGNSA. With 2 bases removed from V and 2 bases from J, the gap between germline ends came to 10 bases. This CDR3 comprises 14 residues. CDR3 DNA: TGTGCCAGCAGCTTATCTGGCGGAACCTACGAGCAGTACTTC. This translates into CASSLSGGTYEQYF.

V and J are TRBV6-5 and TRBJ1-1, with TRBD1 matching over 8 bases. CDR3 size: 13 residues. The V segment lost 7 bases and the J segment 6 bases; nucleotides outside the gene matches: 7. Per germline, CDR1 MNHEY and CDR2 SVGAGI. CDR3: CASTSNRGAEAFF. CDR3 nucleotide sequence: TGTGCCAGCACCTCAAACAGGGGGGCTGAAGCTTTCTTT.

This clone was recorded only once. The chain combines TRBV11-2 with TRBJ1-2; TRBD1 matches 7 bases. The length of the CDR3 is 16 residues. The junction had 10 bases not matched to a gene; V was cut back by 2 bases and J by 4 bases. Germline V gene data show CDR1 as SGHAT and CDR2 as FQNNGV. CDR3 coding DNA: TGTGCCAGCAGCTTACCCGGGACAGCCTCCATCTATGGCTACACCTTC. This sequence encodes CASSLPGTASIYGYTF.

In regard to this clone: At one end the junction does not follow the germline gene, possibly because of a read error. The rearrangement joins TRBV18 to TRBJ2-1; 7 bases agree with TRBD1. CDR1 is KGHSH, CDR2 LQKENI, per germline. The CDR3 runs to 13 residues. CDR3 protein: CASSPERGRFPVF. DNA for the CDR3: TGTGCCAGCTCACCAGAAAGGGGGCGCTTCCCCGTCTTC.

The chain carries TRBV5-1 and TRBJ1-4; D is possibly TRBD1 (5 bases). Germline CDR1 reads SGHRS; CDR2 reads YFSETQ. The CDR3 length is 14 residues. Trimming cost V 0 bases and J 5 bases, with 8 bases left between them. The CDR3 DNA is TGCGCCAGCAGCTTGGGGAGGGGCAATGAAAAACTGTTTTTT. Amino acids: CASSLGRGNEKLFF.

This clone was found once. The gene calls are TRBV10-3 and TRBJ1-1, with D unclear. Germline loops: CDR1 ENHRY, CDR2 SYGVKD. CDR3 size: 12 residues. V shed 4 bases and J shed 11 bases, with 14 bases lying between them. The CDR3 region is CAISAGPEGAFF. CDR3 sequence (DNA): TGTGCCATCAGTGCGGGCCCTGAGGGTGCTTTCTTT.

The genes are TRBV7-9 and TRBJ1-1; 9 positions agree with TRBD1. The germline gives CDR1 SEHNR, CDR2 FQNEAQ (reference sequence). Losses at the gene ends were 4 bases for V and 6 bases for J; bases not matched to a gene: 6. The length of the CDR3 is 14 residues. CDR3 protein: CASSSNDRGAEAFF. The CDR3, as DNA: TGTGCCAGCAGCTCGAACGACAGGGGGGCTGAAGCTTTCTTT.

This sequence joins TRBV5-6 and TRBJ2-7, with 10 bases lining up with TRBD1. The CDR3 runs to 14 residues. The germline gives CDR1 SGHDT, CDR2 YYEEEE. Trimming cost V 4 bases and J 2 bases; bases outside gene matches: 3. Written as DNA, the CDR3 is TGTGCCAGCAGCCCCGGGACAGGGGCCTACGAGCAGTACTTC. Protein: CASSPGTGAYEQYF.

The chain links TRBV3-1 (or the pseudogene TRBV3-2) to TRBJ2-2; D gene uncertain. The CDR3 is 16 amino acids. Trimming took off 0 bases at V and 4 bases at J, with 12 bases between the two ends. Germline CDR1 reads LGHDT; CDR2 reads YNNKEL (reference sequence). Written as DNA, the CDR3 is TGTGCCAGCAGCCAAGATGGCTGGAAGAGCACCGGGGAGCTGTTTTTT. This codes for CASSQDGWKSTGELFF.

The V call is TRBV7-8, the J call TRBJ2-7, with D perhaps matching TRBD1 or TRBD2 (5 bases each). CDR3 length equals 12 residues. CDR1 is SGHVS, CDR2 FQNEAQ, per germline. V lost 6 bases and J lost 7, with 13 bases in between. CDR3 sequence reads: CASRSGTLEQYF. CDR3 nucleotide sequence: TGTGCCAGCAGGTCCGGGACCCTGGAGCAGTACTTC.

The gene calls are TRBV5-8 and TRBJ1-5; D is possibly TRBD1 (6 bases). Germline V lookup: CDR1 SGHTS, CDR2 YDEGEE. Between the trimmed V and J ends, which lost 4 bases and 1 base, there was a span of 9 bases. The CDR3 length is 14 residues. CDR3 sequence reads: CASSRGQSNQPQHF. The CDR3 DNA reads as TGTGCCAGCAGCAGAGGACAGAGCAATCAGCCCCAGCATTTT.